The sequence of this T cell receptor beta chain was determined in a study of T cell changes during pregnancy in multiple sclerosis. V was cut by 6 bases and J by 8 bases, with 22 bases left in between. In germline, CDR1 is MRHNA, CDR2 SNTAGT. The CDR3 runs 15 residues. This clone appeared once. Produced via immunoSEQ multiplex PCR; TCRdb's table is partial and in-frame only. The sample has about 60,000 clones, roughly 92% seen once. The chain has TRBV6-4 and TRBJ1-2; D remains unclear. The TCR originated in a female donor with multiple sclerosis, enrolled in a pregnancy study. Here the sequenced sample was peripheral blood, taken in the first trimester of pregnancy. CDR3 in DNA: TGTGCCAGCAGCCCCGGGAAGGGCACCCTCCAGGGCTACACCTTC. Translated: CASSPGKGTLQGYTF.